This T cell receptor beta chain comes out of a study of early stage breast cancer tumors. Study findings and constraints: Tumor and normal breast were distinguished via blood comparison in most of the 16 patients.

This clone has just a few counts. What it recognizes is unknown. Trimming stripped 1 base from V and 6 bases from J, with 13 bases between. The CDR3 is 14 amino acids. The V gene's germline CDR1 is SGHVS and CDR2 FNYEAQ. Each sample had two DNA replicates, 0.5 to 0.65 ug blood or around 1.4 ug tissue. Sequencing used immunoSEQ multiplex PCR; TCRdb keeps in-frame clones, though not all of them. This sample yields approximately 50,000 clones, of which over 60% are seen a single time; 3.4% belongs to the top ten. This TCR derives from a person aged 25 to 39 with breast cancer. The J gene is TRBJ2-7, the V gene TRBV7-6, with no clear D. Sequencing was carried out using blood. The CDR3 sequence is CASSLEPGVGEQYF. CDR3 coding DNA: TGTGCCAGCAGCTTAGAACCCGGCGTGGGCGAGCAGTACTTC.